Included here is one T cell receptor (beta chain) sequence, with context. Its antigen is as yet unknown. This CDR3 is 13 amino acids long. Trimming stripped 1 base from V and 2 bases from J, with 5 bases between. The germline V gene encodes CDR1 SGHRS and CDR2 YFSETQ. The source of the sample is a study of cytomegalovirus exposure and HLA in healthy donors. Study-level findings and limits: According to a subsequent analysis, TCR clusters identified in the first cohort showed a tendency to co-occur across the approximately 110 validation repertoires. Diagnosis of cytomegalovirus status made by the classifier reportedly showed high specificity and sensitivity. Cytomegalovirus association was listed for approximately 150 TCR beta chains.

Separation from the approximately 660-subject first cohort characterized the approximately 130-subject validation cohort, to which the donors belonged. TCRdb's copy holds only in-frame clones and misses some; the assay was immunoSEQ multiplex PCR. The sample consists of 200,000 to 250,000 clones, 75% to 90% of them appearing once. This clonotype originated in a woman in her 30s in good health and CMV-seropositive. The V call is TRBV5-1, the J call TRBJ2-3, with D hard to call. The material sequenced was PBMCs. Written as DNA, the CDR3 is TGCGCCAGCAGCTTGTTAATCACAGATACGCAGTATTTT. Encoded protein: CASSLLITDTQYF.